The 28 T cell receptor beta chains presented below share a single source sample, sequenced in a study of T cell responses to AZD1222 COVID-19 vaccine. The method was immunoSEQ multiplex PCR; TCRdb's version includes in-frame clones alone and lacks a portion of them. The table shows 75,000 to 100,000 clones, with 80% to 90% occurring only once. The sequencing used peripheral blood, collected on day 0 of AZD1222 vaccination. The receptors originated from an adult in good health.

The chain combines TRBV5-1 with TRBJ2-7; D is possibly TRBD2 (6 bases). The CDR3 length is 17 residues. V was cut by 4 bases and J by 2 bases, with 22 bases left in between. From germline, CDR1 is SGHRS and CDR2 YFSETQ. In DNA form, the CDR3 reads TGCGCCAGCAGCCCGGGAATATCGGGGACTCGAACCTACGAGCAGTACTTC. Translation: CASSPGISGTRTYEQYF.

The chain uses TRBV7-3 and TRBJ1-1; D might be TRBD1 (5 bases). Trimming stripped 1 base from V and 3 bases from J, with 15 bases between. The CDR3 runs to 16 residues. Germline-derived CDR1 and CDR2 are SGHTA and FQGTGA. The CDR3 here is CASSLRGGARDTEAFF. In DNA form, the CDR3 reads TGTGCCAGCAGCTTAAGGGGCGGGGCGAGGGACACTGAAGCTTTCTTT.

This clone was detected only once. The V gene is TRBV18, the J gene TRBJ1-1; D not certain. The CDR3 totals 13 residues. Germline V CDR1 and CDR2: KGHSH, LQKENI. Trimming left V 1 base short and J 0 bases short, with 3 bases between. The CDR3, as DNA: TGTGCCAGCTCACCACAGCTGAACACTGAAGCTTTCTTT. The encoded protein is CASSPQLNTEAFF.

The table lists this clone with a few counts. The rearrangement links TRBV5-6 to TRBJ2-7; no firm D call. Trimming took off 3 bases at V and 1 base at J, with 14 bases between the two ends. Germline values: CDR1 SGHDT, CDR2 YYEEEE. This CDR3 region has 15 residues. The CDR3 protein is CASSSLGWGSYEQYF. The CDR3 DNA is TGTGCCAGCAGCTCCCTTGGGTGGGGATCCTACGAGCAGTACTTC.

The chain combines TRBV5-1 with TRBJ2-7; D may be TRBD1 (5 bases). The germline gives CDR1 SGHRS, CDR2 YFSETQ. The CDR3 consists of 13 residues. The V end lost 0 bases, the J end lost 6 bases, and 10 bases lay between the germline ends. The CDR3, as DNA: TGCGCCAGCAGCTTGGCCCGACAGAGCGAGCAGTACTTC. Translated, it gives CASSLARQSEQYF.

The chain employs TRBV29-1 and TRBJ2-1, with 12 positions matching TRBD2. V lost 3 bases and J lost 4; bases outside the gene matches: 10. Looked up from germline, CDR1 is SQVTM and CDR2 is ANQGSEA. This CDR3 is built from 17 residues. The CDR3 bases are TGCAGCGTTGAGACTAGCGGGGGCCCTTTCTTATACAATGAGCAGTTCTTC. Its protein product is CSVETSGGPFLYNEQFF.

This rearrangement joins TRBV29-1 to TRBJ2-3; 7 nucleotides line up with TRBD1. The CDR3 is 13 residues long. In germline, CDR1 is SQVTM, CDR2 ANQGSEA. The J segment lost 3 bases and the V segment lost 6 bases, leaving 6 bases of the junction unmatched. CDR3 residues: CSVERQGTDTQYF. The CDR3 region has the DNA TGCAGCGTCGAAAGACAGGGTACAGATACGCAGTATTTT.

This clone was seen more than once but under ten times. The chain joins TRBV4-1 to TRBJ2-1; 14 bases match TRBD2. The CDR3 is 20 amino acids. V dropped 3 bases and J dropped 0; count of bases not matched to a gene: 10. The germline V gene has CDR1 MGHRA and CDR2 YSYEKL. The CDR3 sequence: CASSHLGLAGGPSSYNEQFF. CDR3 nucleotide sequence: TGCGCCAGCAGCCACCTCGGACTAGCGGGGGGACCGAGCTCCTACAATGAGCAGTTCTTC.

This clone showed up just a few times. The CDR3: CASSYSAGYGYTF. For the CDR3, the DNA is TGTGCCAGCAGTTACTCGGCAGGGTATGGCTACACCTTC. V and J are TRBV6-5 and TRBJ1-2; a weak D match, TRBD1 (5 bases). The ends were cut back, 0 bases at V and 5 bases at J, with 7 bases in the middle. Looked up from germline, CDR1 is MNHEY and CDR2 is SVGAGI. The CDR3 length is 13 residues.

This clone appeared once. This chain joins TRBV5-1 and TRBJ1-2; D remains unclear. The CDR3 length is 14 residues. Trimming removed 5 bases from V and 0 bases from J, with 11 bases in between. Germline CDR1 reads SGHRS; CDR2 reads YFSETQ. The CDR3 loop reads CASREAAPNYGYTF. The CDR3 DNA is TGCGCCAGCAGGGAGGCAGCCCCTAACTATGGCTACACCTTC. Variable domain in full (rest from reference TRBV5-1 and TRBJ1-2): KAGVTQTPRYLIKTRGQQVTLSCSPISGHRSVSWYQQTPGQGLQFLFEYFSETQRNKGNFPGRFSGRQFSNSRSEMNVSTLELGDSALYLCASREAAPNYGYTFGSGTRLTVV.

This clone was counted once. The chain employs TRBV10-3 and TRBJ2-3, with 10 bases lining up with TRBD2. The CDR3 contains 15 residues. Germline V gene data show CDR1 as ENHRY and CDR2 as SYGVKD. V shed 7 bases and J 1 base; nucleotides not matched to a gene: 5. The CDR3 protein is CAIKGGTSGTDTQYF. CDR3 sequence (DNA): TGTGCCATCAAGGGGGGGACTAGCGGCACAGATACGCAGTATTTT.

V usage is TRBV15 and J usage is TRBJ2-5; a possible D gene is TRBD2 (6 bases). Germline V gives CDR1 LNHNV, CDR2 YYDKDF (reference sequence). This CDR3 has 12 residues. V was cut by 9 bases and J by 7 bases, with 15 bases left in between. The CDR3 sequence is CATGTGFATQYF. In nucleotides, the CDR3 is TGTGCCACAGGGACTGGTTTTGCGACCCAGTACTTC.

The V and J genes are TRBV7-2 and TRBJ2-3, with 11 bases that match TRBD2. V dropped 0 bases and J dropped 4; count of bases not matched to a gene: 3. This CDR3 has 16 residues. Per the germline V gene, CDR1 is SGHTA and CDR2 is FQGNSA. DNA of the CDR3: TGTGCCAGCAGCTTAGCTCTAGCGGGGGGCTCAGATACGCAGTATTTT. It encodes CASSLALAGGSDTQYF.

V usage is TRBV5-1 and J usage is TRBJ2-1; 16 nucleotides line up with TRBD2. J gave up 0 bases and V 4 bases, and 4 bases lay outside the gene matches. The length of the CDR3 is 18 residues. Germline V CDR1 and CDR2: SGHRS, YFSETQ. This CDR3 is CASSPGLAGGSSYNEQFF. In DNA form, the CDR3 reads TGCGCCAGCAGCCCGGGACTAGCGGGGGGGAGCTCCTACAATGAGCAGTTCTTC.

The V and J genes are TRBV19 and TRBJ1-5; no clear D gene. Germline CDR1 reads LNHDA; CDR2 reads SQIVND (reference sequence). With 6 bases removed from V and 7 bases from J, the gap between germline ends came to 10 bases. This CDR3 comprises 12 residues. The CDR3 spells CASSPRWQPQHF. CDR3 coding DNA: TGTGCCAGTAGCCCCCGGTGGCAGCCCCAGCATTTT.

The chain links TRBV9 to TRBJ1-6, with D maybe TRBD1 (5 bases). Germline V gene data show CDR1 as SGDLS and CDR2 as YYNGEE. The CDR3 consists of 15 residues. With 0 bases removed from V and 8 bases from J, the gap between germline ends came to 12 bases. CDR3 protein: CASSVEAGFDSPLHF. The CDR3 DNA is TGTGCCAGCAGCGTAGAAGCAGGGTTTGATTCACCCCTCCACTTT.

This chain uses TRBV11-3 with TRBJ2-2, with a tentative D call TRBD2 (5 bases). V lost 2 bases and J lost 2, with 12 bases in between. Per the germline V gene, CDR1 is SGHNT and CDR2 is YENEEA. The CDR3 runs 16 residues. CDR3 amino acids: CASSLSMAGNTGELFF. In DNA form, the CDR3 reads TGTGCCAGCAGCTTAAGCATGGCGGGTAACACCGGGGAGCTGTTTTTT.

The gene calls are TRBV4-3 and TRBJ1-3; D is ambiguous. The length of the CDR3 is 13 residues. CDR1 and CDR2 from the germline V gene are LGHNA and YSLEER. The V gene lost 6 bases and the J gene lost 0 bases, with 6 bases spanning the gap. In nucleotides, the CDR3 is TGCGCCAGCAGATCCATCTCTGGAAACACCATATATTTT. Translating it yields CASRSISGNTIYF.

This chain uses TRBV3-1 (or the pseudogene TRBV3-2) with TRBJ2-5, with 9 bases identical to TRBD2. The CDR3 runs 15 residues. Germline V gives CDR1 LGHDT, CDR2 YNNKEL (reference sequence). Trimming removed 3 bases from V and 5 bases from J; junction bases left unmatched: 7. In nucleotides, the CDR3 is TGTGCCAGCAGCCAGTTAGCGGGGGTGGGCGAGACCCAGTACTTC. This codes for CASSQLAGVGETQYF.

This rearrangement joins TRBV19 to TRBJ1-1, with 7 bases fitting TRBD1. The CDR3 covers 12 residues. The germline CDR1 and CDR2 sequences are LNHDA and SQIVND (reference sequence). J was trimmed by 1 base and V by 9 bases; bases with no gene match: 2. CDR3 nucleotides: TGTGCCAGCACAGGGGAGAACACTGAAGCTTTCTTT. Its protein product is CASTGENTEAFF.

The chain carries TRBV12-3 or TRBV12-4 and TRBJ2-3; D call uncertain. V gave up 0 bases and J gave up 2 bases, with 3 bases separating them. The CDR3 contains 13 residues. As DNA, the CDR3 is TGTGCCAGCAGTTTAGCCCTCACAGATACGCAGTATTTT. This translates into CASSLALTDTQYF.

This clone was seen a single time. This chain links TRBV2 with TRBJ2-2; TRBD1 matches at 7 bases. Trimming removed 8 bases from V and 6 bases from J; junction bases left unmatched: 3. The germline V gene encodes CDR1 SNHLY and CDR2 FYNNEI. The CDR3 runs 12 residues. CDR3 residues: CASSGGAGELFF. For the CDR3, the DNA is TGTGCCAGCTCAGGGGGAGCCGGGGAGCTGTTTTTT.

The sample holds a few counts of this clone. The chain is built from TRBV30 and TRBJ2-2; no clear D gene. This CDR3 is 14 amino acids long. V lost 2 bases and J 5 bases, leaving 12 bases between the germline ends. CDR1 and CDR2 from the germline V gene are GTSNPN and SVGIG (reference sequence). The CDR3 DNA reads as TGTGCCTGGAGTATCCTTAGGGAAACCGGGGAGCTGTTTTTT. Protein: CAWSILRETGELFF. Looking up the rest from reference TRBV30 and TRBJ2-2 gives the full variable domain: SQTIHQWPATLVQPVGSPLSLECTVEGTSNPNLYWYRQAAGRGLQLLFYSVGIGQISSEVPQNLSASRPQDRQFILSSKKLLLSDSGFYLCAWSILRETGELFFGEGSRLTVL.

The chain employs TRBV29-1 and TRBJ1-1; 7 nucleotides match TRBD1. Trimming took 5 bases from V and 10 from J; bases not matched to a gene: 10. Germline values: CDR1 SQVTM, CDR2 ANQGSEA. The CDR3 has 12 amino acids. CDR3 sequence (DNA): TGCAGCGTTCTGAAGACAGGGACGGGAGCTTTCTTT. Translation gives CSVLKTGTGAFF.

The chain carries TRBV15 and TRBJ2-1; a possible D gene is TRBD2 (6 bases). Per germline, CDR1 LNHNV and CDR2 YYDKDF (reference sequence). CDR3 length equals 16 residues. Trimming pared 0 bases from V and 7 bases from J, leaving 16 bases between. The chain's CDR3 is CATSRDGNGGWNEQFF. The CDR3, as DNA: TGTGCCACCAGCAGAGATGGTAATGGGGGGTGGAATGAGCAGTTCTTC.

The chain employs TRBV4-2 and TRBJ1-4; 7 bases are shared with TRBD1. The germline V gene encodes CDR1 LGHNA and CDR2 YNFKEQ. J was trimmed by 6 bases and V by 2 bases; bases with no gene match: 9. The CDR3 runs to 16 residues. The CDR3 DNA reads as TGTGCCAGCAGCCAATTTGAAGGGGGCTCGGATGAAAAACTGTTTTTT. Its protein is CASSQFEGGSDEKLFF.

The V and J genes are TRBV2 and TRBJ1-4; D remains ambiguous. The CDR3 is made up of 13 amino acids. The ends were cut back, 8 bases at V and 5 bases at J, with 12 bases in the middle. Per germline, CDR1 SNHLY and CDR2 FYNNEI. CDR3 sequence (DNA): TGTGCCAGCCTAGAGGCAGAGAATGAAAAACTGTTTTTT. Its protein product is CASLEAENEKLFF.

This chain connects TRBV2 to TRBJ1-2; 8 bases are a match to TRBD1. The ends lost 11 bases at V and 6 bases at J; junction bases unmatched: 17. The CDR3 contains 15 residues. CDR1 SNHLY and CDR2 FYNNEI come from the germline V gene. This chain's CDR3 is CAGRQGRNLRDGYTF. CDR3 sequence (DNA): TGTGCCGGAAGACAGGGGAGAAACCTACGCGATGGCTACACCTTC.